The 22 T cell receptor beta chains given below trace back to one sample, sequenced in a study of post-analysis software for immune sequencing data. General study points: Patients used about five TRBV segments, including TRBV5-6, TRBV5-1 and TRBV20-1, more often than controls.

For these receptors, no antigen is known. TCR beta cDNA libraries had unique molecular identifiers. TCRdb re-called the PCR reads through MiXCR, storing one row per CDR3 protein. The sample has 650,000 to 900,000 distinct CDR3 sequences; around 45% are singletons. Material: blood. The source of these receptors is a girl aged 10 to 17 with multiple sclerosis.

This clonotype occurred a few times. The CDR3 coding sequence is TGTACCAGCAGCTTTGGACTAGCGGGCTCCTACGAGCAGTACTTC. Its translation: CTSSFGLAGSYEQYF. V gene TRBV7-2 combines with J gene TRBJ2-7; 11 nucleotides align to TRBD2. The CDR3 runs to 15 residues. The V and J ends lost 3 bases and 0 bases, in that order; junction bases with no gene match: 1. Germline CDR1 SGHTA, CDR2 FQGNSA. The full variable domain, its missing parts supplied by reference TRBV7-2 and TRBJ2-7, is GAGVSQSPSNKVTEKGKDVELRCDPISGHTALYWYRQSLGQGLEFLIYFQGNSAPDKSGLPSDRFSAERTGGSVSTLTIQRTQQEDSAVYLCTSSFGLAGSYEQYFGPGTRLTVT.

Only a few counts were recorded for this clonotype. The chain has TRBV6-5 and TRBJ1-1, with TRBD1 as a possible D gene (6 bases). V dropped 2 bases and J dropped 4 bases, with 11 bases sitting between them. Germline lookup yields CDR1 MNHEY and CDR2 SVGAGI. The CDR3 is made up of 14 amino acids. CDR3 bases: TGTGCCAGCAGTTACGGACAGCGGAGCACTGAAGCTTTCTTT. The encoded protein is CASSYGQRSTEAFF.

This clonotype has just a few counts. The chain couples TRBV7-2 to TRBJ2-7, with D possibly being TRBD1 (5 bases). The V end lost 3 bases, the J end lost 1 base, and 10 bases lay between the germline ends. This CDR3 contains 14 residues. Germline V gives CDR1 SGHTA, CDR2 FQGNSA. The CDR3 sequence: CASSFGRESYEQYF. CDR3 DNA: TGTGCCAGCAGCTTCGGCAGGGAATCCTACGAGCAGTACTTC.

V and J are TRBV24-1 and TRBJ2-1; the D call may be TRBD1 or TRBD2 (5 bases each). The CDR3 length is 15 residues. Trimming stripped 4 bases from V and 4 bases from J, with 13 bases between. Germline V gives CDR1 KGHDR, CDR2 SFDVKD. In DNA, the CDR3 is TGTGCCACCAGTGAAACCGGGACGCCTTACAATGAGCAGTTCTTC. It yields the protein CATSETGTPYNEQFF.

V usage is TRBV13 and J usage is TRBJ1-1, with D unclear. The CDR3 spans 16 residues. Germline CDR1 and CDR2: PRHDT and FYEKMQ (reference sequence). V gave up 0 bases and J gave up 4 bases, with 15 bases separating them. CDR3 sequence reads: CASSLGVGSLSTEAFF. CDR3 DNA sequence: TGTGCCAGCAGCTTAGGGGTAGGGTCCCTCTCCACTGAAGCTTTCTTT.

J is TRBJ1-5 and V is TRBV4-2; weak D call: TRBD1 (5 bases). The CDR3 consists of 15 residues. Trimming removed 2 bases from V and 6 bases from J, with 14 bases in between. The germline V gene has CDR1 LGHNA and CDR2 YNFKEQ. The CDR3 spells CASSQRGGVGQPQHF. CDR3 nucleotides: TGTGCCAGCAGCCAACGGGGAGGGGTAGGTCAGCCCCAGCATTTT.

V is TRBV20-1 and J is TRBJ2-1; no clear D gene. The CDR3 runs 15 residues. The V and J ends lost 1 base and 0 bases respectively, with 10 bases between them. Germline assignment: CDR1 DFQATT and CDR2 SNEGSKA (reference sequence). The chain's CDR3 is CSARGETHSYNEQFF. The CDR3 region has the DNA TGCAGTGCTAGAGGAGAGACGCACTCCTACAATGAGCAGTTCTTC.

The chain has TRBV6-1 and TRBJ2-5; D might be TRBD1 or TRBD2, each matching 5 bases. The CDR3 totals 16 residues. The germline V gene has CDR1 MNHNS and CDR2 SASEGT. Trimming took 2 bases from V and 0 from J, leaving 13 bases between them. CDR3 amino acids: CASSEWGTLYQETQYF. The CDR3 nucleotides read TGTGCCAGCAGTGAATGGGGGACCCTGTACCAAGAGACCCAGTACTTC.

The rearrangement uses TRBV6-2 or TRBV6-3 and TRBJ2-5; D not certain. The J call may be wrong; the DNA end is better matched by TRBJ2-7. Germline CDR1 reads MNHEY; CDR2 reads SVGEGT. There are 11 residues in the CDR3. CDR3 in DNA: TGTGCCAGCAGTTATCCCCCCGAGCAGTACTTC. It is translated as CASSYPPEQYF.

J is TRBJ2-3 and V is TRBV4-1; D gene uncertain. The germline V gene encodes CDR1 MGHRA and CDR2 YSYEKL. Trimming left V 0 bases short and J 4 bases short, with 11 bases between. This CDR3 contains 15 residues. The DNA for the CDR3 is TGCGCCAGCAGCCAAGACGGGTACCGCGCAGATACGCAGTATTTT. Translating gives CASSQDGYRADTQYF.

This clonotype was detected a few times. The genes are TRBV7-6 and TRBJ2-4; D could derive from TRBD1 or TRBD2 (5 bases each). The germline V and J ends were trimmed by 5 bases and 0 bases, with 11 bases remaining between them. Germline values: CDR1 SGHVS, CDR2 FNYEAQ. The CDR3 covers 15 residues. The CDR3 DNA sequence: TGTGCCAGCAGCCCGGGGCCGCTAGCCAAAAACATTCAGTACTTC. Translating gives CASSPGPLAKNIQYF. The full variable domain, its missing parts supplied by reference TRBV7-6 and TRBJ2-4, is GAGVSQSPRYKVTKRGQDVALRCDPISGHVSLYWYRQALGQGPEFLTYFNYEAQQDKSGLPNDRFSAERPEGSISTLTIQRTEQRDSAMYRCASSPGPLAKNIQYFGAGTRLSVL.

The rearrangement joins TRBV6-5 to TRBJ2-4; maybe TRBD2 (5 bases). TRBJ2-5 matches the DNA end more closely, so the J call is doubtful. CDR1 and CDR2 (germline): MNHEY, SVGAGI. CDR3 length: 14 residues. The CDR3 DNA reads as TGTGCCAGCAGTTACGTGGGCCGGGCGGGGACCCAGTACTTC. Protein product: CASSYVGRAGTQYF.

V gene TRBV20-1 combines with J gene TRBJ2-5; D is perhaps TRBD1 or TRBD2 (5 bases each). Trimming shortened V by 3 bases and J by 0 bases, and 17 bases separated the two germline ends. CDR3 length equals 16 residues. Germline CDR1 reads DFQATT; CDR2 reads SNEGSKA (reference sequence). CDR3 in amino acids: CSASGATGKYQETQYF. CDR3 coding DNA: TGCAGTGCTAGTGGGGCAACGGGGAAGTACCAAGAGACCCAGTACTTC.

Remarks on this clonotype: At one end, the junction sequence differs from germline, possibly due to a read error. This rearrangement joins TRBV12-3 or TRBV12-4 to TRBJ1-5; D is perhaps TRBD1 (6 bases). The CDR3 sequence is 14 residues long. The CDR3 is CASSPGGGKQPQHF. CDR3 nucleotides: TGTGCCAGCTCCCCGGGGGGGGGCAAACAGCCCCAGCATTTT.

The chain has TRBV7-3 and TRBJ2-3; tentatively, D is TRBD1 (5 bases). CDR3 length equals 16 residues. V gave up 2 bases and J gave up 5 bases, with 17 bases separating them. Germline V gene sequence: CDR1 SGHTA, CDR2 FQGTGA. The CDR3 sequence: CASSLGLVQGEDTQYF. CDR3 coding DNA: TGTGCCAGCAGCTTAGGGTTAGTGCAAGGGGAAGATACGCAGTATTTT. The full variable domain, rest sourced from reference TRBV7-3 and TRBJ2-3, is GAGVSQTPSNKVTEKGKYVELRCDPISGHTALYWYRQSLGQGPEFLIYFQGTGAADDSGLPNDRFFAVRPEGSVSTLKIQRTERGDSAVYLCASSLGLVQGEDTQYFGPGTRLTVL.

This clonotype has a handful of counts. This sequence joins TRBV6-4 and TRBJ2-1, with 11 bases identical to TRBD1. CDR3 length: 16 amino acids. Germline V gene data show CDR1 as MRHNA and CDR2 as SNTAGT. The J segment lost 9 bases and the V segment lost 0 bases, leaving 7 bases of the junction unmatched. The CDR3 bases are TGTGCCAGCAGTGACTCCTGGGACAGGGGGTACTCTGAGCAGTTCTTC. This encodes CASSDSWDRGYSEQFF.

This clonotype was observed a few times. The chain uses TRBV15 and TRBJ2-1, with 7 nucleotides matching TRBD2. The V and J ends lost 1 base and 10 bases, in that order; junction bases with no gene match: 4. The germline gives CDR1 LNHNV, CDR2 YYDKDF (reference sequence). The CDR3 is 13 residues long. CDR3 loop: CATSRAGTTEQFF. The CDR3, as DNA: TGTGCCACCAGCAGAGCCGGGACTACAGAGCAGTTCTTC.

The V gene is TRBV4-3, the J gene TRBJ2-1, with D uncertain. With 0 bases removed from V and 6 bases from J, the gap between germline ends came to 12 bases. The CDR3 has 15 residues. The germline CDR1 and CDR2 sequences are LGHNA and YSLEER. CDR3 sequence reads: CASSQDWATFNEQFF. Here the CDR3 DNA reads TGCGCCAGCAGCCAAGATTGGGCTACCTTCAATGAGCAGTTCTTC.

The rearrangement uses TRBV20-1 and TRBJ2-3; the D gene is possibly TRBD2 (7 bases). Germline V gene sequence: CDR1 DFQATT, CDR2 SNEGSKA (reference sequence). CDR3 length equals 13 residues. V lost 6 bases, J lost 6 bases, and 16 bases lay in between. The CDR3 protein is CSAQAGTGDTQYF. CDR3 sequence (DNA): TGCAGTGCCCAAGCGGGAACAGGGGATACGCAGTATTTT.

The chain combines TRBV5-5 with TRBJ1-5, with 7 positions matching TRBD1. V lost 4 bases, J lost 0 bases, and 13 bases stayed unmatched. Germline CDR1 is SGHKS and CDR2 is YYEKEE (reference sequence). The CDR3 sequence is 18 residues long. Written as DNA, the CDR3 is TGTGCCAGCAGCCTAAGCCCGCGAGGGACAGATAGCAATCAGCCCCAGCATTTT. Translating it yields CASSLSPRGTDSNQPQHF.

The sample holds a few counts of this clonotype. The V and J genes are TRBV6-5 and TRBJ2-7, with D possibly being TRBD1 (6 bases). The V end lost 4 bases, the J end lost 0 bases, and 16 bases lay between the germline ends. The germline V gene encodes CDR1 MNHEY and CDR2 SVGAGI. The CDR3 spans 16 residues. CDR3 coding DNA: TGTGCCAGCAGTTCATTCGGACAGACCGACTCCTACGAGCAGTACTTC. It encodes CASSSFGQTDSYEQYF.

V gene TRBV19 combines with J gene TRBJ1-5; possible D gene TRBD1, 5 bases. V lost 5 bases and J lost 4, with 18 bases in between. The CDR3 runs 16 residues. Germline-derived CDR1 and CDR2 are LNHDA and SQIVND (reference sequence). The chain's CDR3 is CASSGTVVSVNQPQHF. CDR3 sequence (DNA): TGTGCCAGTAGTGGGACGGTGGTCTCCGTAAATCAGCCCCAGCATTTT.